These 32 T cell receptor beta chains were sequenced from one sample in a study of blood T cells in healthy people across ages. The second PCR ran roughly 7 to 12 cycles with a sample-barcoded 5' primer and J-beta primers. TCRdb called the 5' RACE reads again in MiXCR, with one record for every CDR3 protein. Found here are around 800,000 distinct CDR3 sequences, around 62% of them singletons; the top ten hold 25% to 35%. Sequenced sample: blood. All receptors come from a man aged 25-45 years in good health.

The CDR3 spells CASGGDQYEQYF. The CDR3, as DNA: TGTGCCAGCGGCGGGGATCAATACGAGCAGTACTTC. V gene TRBV12-3 or TRBV12-4 combines with J gene TRBJ2-7; the D gene is possibly TRBD2 (6 bases). The CDR3 is 12 residues long. V lost 8 bases and J 4 bases, leaving 12 bases between the germline ends.

The chain uses TRBV6-2 or TRBV6-3 and TRBJ1-5; TRBD1 might be the D (5 bases). With 0 bases removed from V and 7 bases from J, the gap between germline ends came to 7 bases. This CDR3 region has 13 residues. Looked up from germline, CDR1 is MNHEY and CDR2 is SVGEGT. In nucleotides, the CDR3 is TGTGCCAGCAGTTACTCGGGGCCGCAGCCCCAGCATTTT. Amino acids: CASSYSGPQPQHF.

This clonotype was detected once. This chain connects TRBV21-1 to TRBJ2-3. TRBV21-1 is given as a pseudogene. CDR3 length: 11 amino acids. The CDR3 DNA sequence: TGTGCCAGCAGCAATGGCGCTACGCAGTATTTT. This translates into CASSNGATQYF.

The CDR3 DNA sequence: TGTGCCAGCAGTCCCCCTCGGGGGGGCCCCTACGAGCAGTACTTC. Protein product: CASSPPRGGPYEQYF. This chain connects TRBV28 to TRBJ2-4; 8 bases are a match to TRBD2. The better agreement between TRBJ2-7 and the DNA end casts doubt on the J call. The CDR3 is 15 residues long. The V gene's germline CDR1 is MDHEN and CDR2 SYDVKM.

This rearrangement joins TRBV7-2 to TRBJ1-5; TRBD1 matches 9 bases. CDR1 is SGHTA and CDR2 is FQGNSA in the germline V gene. The CDR3 extends over 16 amino acids. The V gene end was trimmed by 5 bases and the J gene end by 4 bases; junction bases not matched to a gene: 9. The DNA of the CDR3 is TGTGCCAGCAGCCCGACGGACAGGGGCGGGAATCAGCCCCAGCATTTT. This translates into CASSPTDRGGNQPQHF.

V usage is TRBV14 and J usage is TRBJ2-1; 7 positions agree with TRBD1. Germline-derived CDR1 and CDR2 are SGHDN and FVKESK. There are 18 residues in the CDR3. V lost 1 base, J lost 0 bases, and 9 bases stayed unmatched. CDR3 DNA: TGTGCCAGCAGCCAAGGGACAGGAAAAGTGAGCTCCTACAATGAGCAGTTCTTC. Encoded protein: CASSQGTGKVSSYNEQFF.

This clonotype has more than one count but fewer than ten. The genes are TRBV6-1 and TRBJ2-6, with D possibly TRBD1 on 5 matching bases. This CDR3 is 15 amino acids long. Germline V gene data show CDR1 as MNHNS and CDR2 as SASEGT. Trimming removed 8 bases at V and 2 bases at J, with 13 bases between. The CDR3 loop reads CASGARTTGANVLTF. DNA for the CDR3: TGTGCCAGCGGAGCACGGACAACTGGGGCCAACGTCCTGACTTTC.

This chain links TRBV4-3 with TRBJ1-1; tentative D call: TRBD1 (6 bases). Trimming removed 0 bases from V and 0 bases from J, with 17 bases in between. Germline V gives CDR1 LGHNA, CDR2 YSLEER. The CDR3 sequence is 18 residues long. The CDR3 sequence is CASSQEQPGHALNTEAFF. The CDR3 DNA follows: TGCGCCAGCAGCCAAGAACAGCCGGGACACGCTCTGAACACTGAAGCTTTCTTT.

The chain uses TRBV6-2 or TRBV6-3 and TRBJ1-6, with D hard to call. CDR1 is MNHEY, CDR2 SVGEGT, per germline. Trimming shortened V by 5 bases and J by 7 bases, and 12 bases separated the two germline ends. This CDR3 is built from 14 residues. For the CDR3, the DNA is TGTGCCAGCAGTGACGAGGCGGAAAATTCACCCCTCCACTTT. Protein: CASSDEAENSPLHF.

This clonotype has only a few counts. The V call is TRBV6-2 or TRBV6-3, the J call TRBJ1-1; no definite D call. The CDR3 runs 12 residues. V dropped 8 bases and J dropped 0 bases, with 7 bases sitting between them. CDR1 is MNHEY and CDR2 is SVGEGT in the germline V gene. The CDR3 nucleotides are TGTGCCAGCGGGGAGCTGAACACTGAAGCTTTCTTT. Its translation is CASGELNTEAFF.

The chain combines TRBV7-2 with TRBJ2-4, with TRBD2 matching 10 bases. The end of the DNA aligns better with TRBJ2-7, so the J call may be wrong. The CDR3 is 15 residues long. From germline, CDR1 is SGHTA and CDR2 FQGNSA. For the CDR3, the DNA is TGTGCCAGCAGCTCTCGAGCTAGCGGGGGCTACGAGCAGTACTTC. This sequence encodes CASSSRASGGYEQYF.

The V gene is TRBV20-1, the J gene TRBJ2-1, with D possibly TRBD1 on 6 matching bases. The J call may be mistaken, given a closer DNA end match to TRBJ2-7. The CDR3 contains 14 residues. CDR1 is DFQATT, CDR2 SNEGSKA, per germline (reference sequence). CDR3 DNA: TGCAGTGCTAGGGACGGGACACAGTACAATGAGCAGTACTTC. Its translation: CSARDGTQYNEQYF.

The CDR3 region has the DNA TGTGCCAGCAGCAAAGCGCTTTTGACACCCACCTACGAGCAGTACTTC. Amino acid sequence: CASSKALLTPTYEQYF. The rearrangement joins TRBV21-1 to TRBJ2-7. TRBV21-1 is described as a pseudogene. CDR3 size: 16 residues.

The chain carries TRBV4-3 and TRBJ2-2, with D uncertain. This CDR3 has 16 amino acids. V lost 0 bases, J lost 2 bases, and 10 bases lay in between. CDR1 is LGHNA and CDR2 is YSLEER in the germline V gene. The CDR3 loop is CASSQDSPVNTGELFF. The CDR3 nucleotides read TGCGCCAGCAGCCAAGATAGCCCAGTTAACACCGGGGAGCTGTTTTTT.

This chain connects TRBV7-2 to TRBJ1-5; 8 nucleotides line up with TRBD1. The germline V gene has CDR1 SGHTA and CDR2 FQGNSA. There are 17 residues in the CDR3. The trim removed 3 bases at V and 0 bases at J, leaving 7 bases unmatched. In DNA form, the CDR3 reads TGTGCCAGCAGCTTTGGACAGGGCAAATATAGCAATCAGCCCCAGCATTTT. Amino acids: CASSFGQGKYSNQPQHF.

As DNA, the CDR3 is TGTGCCAGCAGTGCATCACAGGGGGCCTACAATGAGCAGTTCTTC. This codes for CASSASQGAYNEQFF. The chain combines TRBV6-5 with TRBJ2-1; 8 positions agree with TRBD1. CDR1 and CDR2 from the germline V gene are MNHEY and SVGAGI. The V and J ends lost 5 bases and 2 bases, in that order; junction bases with no gene match: 5. The CDR3 contains 15 residues.

V gene TRBV29-1 combines with J gene TRBJ2-1; TRBD1 is a possible D gene (6 bases). V was cut by 7 bases and J by 3 bases, with 16 bases left in between. This CDR3 spans 14 amino acids. Germline assignment: CDR1 SQVTM and CDR2 ANQGSEA. This CDR3 is CSGSSGQLYNEQFF. In nucleotides, the CDR3 is TGCAGCGGCTCCTCTGGACAGCTCTACAATGAGCAGTTCTTC.

On this clonotype: A read error may produce the germline difference seen at one junction end. The chain combines TRBV4-1 with TRBJ2-3; 12 nucleotides align to TRBD2. CDR1 and CDR2 from the germline V gene are MGHRA and YSYEKL. The CDR3 is 17 amino acids. CDR3 amino acids: CASTQGTSGSPTDTQYF. The DNA of the CDR3 is TGCGCCAGCACCCAAGGGACTAGCGGGTCCCCCACAGATACGCAGTATTTT.

CDR3 DNA sequence: TGCAGTGCTAGACAGGGGGGTAAAAACATTCAGTACTTC. Translating it yields CSARQGGKNIQYF. This chain joins TRBV20-1 and TRBJ2-5, with D tentatively TRBD1 (7 bases). The J call could be wrong; TRBJ2-4 is a better fit for the DNA end. The CDR3 runs to 13 residues. CDR1 DFQATT and CDR2 SNEGSKA come from the germline V gene (reference sequence).

This chain connects TRBV29-1 to TRBJ1-1, with D maybe TRBD1 (5 bases). Trimming removed 5 bases at V and 0 bases at J, with 10 bases between. Per germline, CDR1 SQVTM and CDR2 ANQGSEA. This CDR3 contains 13 residues. In DNA form, the CDR3 reads TGCAGCGTTTTGAAGGGGATGAACACTGAAGCTTTCTTT. Translated: CSVLKGMNTEAFF.

The chain couples TRBV7-3 to TRBJ2-7; D uncertain. The J call could be wrong; TRBJ2-5 is a better fit for the DNA end. The CDR3 covers 13 residues. The germline gives CDR1 SGHTA, CDR2 FQGTGA. This chain's CDR3 is CASSLSNRQTQYF. DNA for the CDR3: TGTGCCAGCAGCTTATCCAATCGACAGACCCAGTACTTC.

The count of this clonotype is one. The chain has TRBV6-5 and TRBJ2-6; D is undetermined. V was pared by 7 bases and J by 0 bases, with 10 bases between. The germline V gene encodes CDR1 MNHEY and CDR2 SVGAGI. CDR3 length: 15 residues. The CDR3 sequence: CASTETASGANVLTF. Written as DNA, the CDR3 is TGTGCCAGCACCGAAACAGCCTCTGGGGCCAACGTCCTGACTTTC.

The gene calls are TRBV2 and TRBJ1-5; D is ambiguous. Trimming removed 2 bases at V and 0 bases at J, with 14 bases between. CDR3 length: 17 residues. Germline-derived CDR1 and CDR2 are SNHLY and FYNNEI. CDR3 coding DNA: TGTGCCAGCAGTGAAATTGGTGCGGTCCATAGCAATCAGCCCCAGCATTTT. It encodes CASSEIGAVHSNQPQHF.

The V and J genes are TRBV4-2 and TRBJ1-5, with no clear D. V was clipped by 0 bases and J by 6 bases, with 15 bases between them. The germline V gene has CDR1 LGHNA and CDR2 YNFKEQ. This CDR3 region has 16 residues. DNA of the CDR3: TGTGCCAGCAGCCAAGATTTGGTTGTCGGGGTTCAGCCCCAGCATTTT. Translated: CASSQDLVVGVQPQHF.

The chain combines TRBV4-1 with TRBJ1-4, with a tentative D call TRBD1 (6 bases). The CDR3 is 16 amino acids. Germline V gene lookup returns CDR1 MGHRA and CDR2 YSYEKL. V lost 4 bases, J lost 0 bases, and 12 bases lay in between. CDR3: CASSPLGTPTNEKLFF. The CDR3 DNA reads as TGCGCCAGCAGCCCCCTCGGGACACCAACTAATGAAAAACTGTTTTTT.

The rearrangement joins TRBV15 to TRBJ2-4; D possibly corresponds to TRBD1 (5 bases). V was trimmed by 5 bases and J by 1 base, leaving 12 bases between them. The CDR3 runs 15 residues. Germline CDR1 reads LNHNV; CDR2 reads YYDKDF (reference sequence). CDR3 DNA sequence: TGTGCCACCAGCGGCAGGGTCGGGGCCAAAAACATTCAGTACTTC. It is translated as CATSGRVGAKNIQYF.

The rearrangement uses TRBV6-1 and TRBJ2-6; tentatively, D is TRBD2 (6 bases). The germline CDR1 and CDR2 sequences are MNHNS and SASEGT. The CDR3 runs 18 residues. V shed 6 bases and J shed 0 bases, with 18 bases lying between them. The CDR3 nucleotides read TGTGCCAGCAGACGGCCGGGGGAGGCTGACTCTGGGGCCAACGTCCTGACTTTC. This translates into CASRRPGEADSGANVLTF.

V gene TRBV6-5 combines with J gene TRBJ2-1; 8 positions match TRBD1. The CDR3 is 16 residues long. The germline CDR1 and CDR2 sequences are MNHEY and SVGAGI. Germline trimming cut 3 bases from V and 7 bases from J; bases unmatched to any gene: 11. The CDR3 protein is CASSYRRTGYGNEQFF. CDR3 bases: TGTGCCAGCAGTTATCGTCGGACAGGGTATGGGAATGAGCAGTTCTTC.

This clonotype occurred a few times. V usage is TRBV29-1 and J usage is TRBJ2-5, with D possibly matching TRBD1 (5 bases). The CDR3 extends over 13 amino acids. V was shortened by 4 bases and J by 5 bases, with 14 bases between the two germline ends. Germline loops: CDR1 SQVTM, CDR2 ANQGSEA. Here the CDR3 reads CSVGDLQAETQYF. CDR3 in DNA: TGCAGCGTTGGAGACCTACAGGCGGAGACCCAGTACTTC.

CDR3 coding DNA: TGCAGTGCTAGGAGGGCTCCCGGGGCGTACCAAGAGACCCAGTACTTC. It yields the protein CSARRAPGAYQETQYF. The chain links TRBV20-1 to TRBJ2-5; D is perhaps TRBD1 or TRBD2 (5 bases each). The CDR3 is 16 residues long. V lost 3 bases to trimming and J lost 0 bases, with 17 bases between them. CDR1 and CDR2 (germline): DFQATT, SNEGSKA (reference sequence).

In its sample, this clonotype was seen a few times. This chain uses TRBV6-2 or TRBV6-3 with TRBJ2-5, with 10 bases aligning to TRBD2. The CDR3 sequence is 16 residues long. Germline V gene data show CDR1 as MNHEY and CDR2 as SVGEGT. V lost 2 bases to trimming and J lost 2 bases; unmatched junction nucleotides: 5. Here the CDR3 reads CASSYQPSGGQETQYF. The CDR3, as DNA: TGTGCCAGCAGTTACCAGCCTAGCGGGGGACAAGAGACCCAGTACTTC.

This chain uses TRBV28 with TRBJ1-2; perhaps TRBD1 as D (6 bases). Germline CDR1 and CDR2: MDHEN and SYDVKM. This CDR3 spans 13 amino acids. Between the trimmed V and J ends, which lost 8 bases and 4 bases, there was a span of 14 bases. The CDR3 protein is CASLSGASYGYTF. The CDR3 bases are TGTGCCAGCCTCTCGGGGGCGAGCTATGGCTACACCTTC.